A selection of T cell receptor beta chains follows, all from one sample in a study of T cell repertoires in cytomegalovirus infection. A single record per CDR3 protein comes from TCRdb applying MiXCR to the reads. The sample lists some 180,000 distinct CDR3 sequences, about 18% seen once, with around 27% in the top ten. The sequencing sample was made of CD8+ T cells from PBMCs. The receptor set was obtained from a human donor in good health (CMV status not recorded). Some clones in this sample may be carry-over from other donors' samples. Both conserved end residues are part of each CDR3. A D gene is named only where the DNA matches it firmly. Some rows have no size entry. The others give once, few or many, or a class for an expanded clone.

>TRBV28|TRBJ1-3|few|TRBD1
CASSPRQGAGGNTIYF
TGTGCCAGCAGTCCTCGACAGGGGGCAGGAGGAAACACCATATATTTT
>TRBV7-6|TRBJ1-4|few|-
CASSSDTIATNEKLFF
TGTGCCAGCAGCTCTGACACAATTGCAACTAATGAAAAACTGTTTTTT
>TRBV7-9|TRBJ1-1|-|-
CASSLPGVNTEAFF
TGTGCCAGCAGCCTACCGGGGGTGAACACTGAAGCTTTCTTT
>TRBV7-9|TRBJ1-4|few|-
CASSESSGVEDEKLFF
TGTGCCAGCAGCGAGTCGTCAGGGGTGGAGGATGAAAAACTGTTTTTT
>TRBV7-2|TRBJ1-4|-|-
CASSYQSRSTNEKLFF
TGTGCCAGCAGCTATCAGTCGAGGTCCACTAATGAAAAACTGTTTTTT
>TRBV7-2|TRBJ2-1|-|-
CASSLLGGNEQFF
TGTGCCAGCAGCTTACTTGGGGGCAATGAGCAGTTCTTC
>TRBV12-3/TRBV12-4|TRBJ2-6|-|-
CASSLISSGANVLTF
TGTGCCAGCAGTCTGATCAGCTCTGGGGCCAACGTCCTGACTTTC
>TRBV20-1|TRBJ2-3|-|-
CSAGTGQYF
TGCAGTGCCGGGACGGGGCAGTATTTT
>TRBV7-9|TRBJ2-1|-|-
CASSFGGVRGEQFF
TGTGCCAGCAGCTTCGGCGGGGTCCGGGGGGAGCAGTTCTTC
>TRBV29-1|TRBJ2-5|-|-
CSVESLDAETQYF
TGCAGCGTTGAATCGCTGGACGCAGAGACCCAGTACTTC
>TRBV6-1|TRBJ1-1|few|-
CASDEGMNTEAFF
TGTGCCAGCGATGAGGGTATGAACACTGAAGCTTTCTTT
>TRBV20-1|TRBJ1-2|few|-
CSATWGGRWDGYTF
TGCAGTGCAACCTGGGGGGGCAGGTGGGATGGCTACACCTTC
>TRBV29-1|TRBJ2-7|-|-
CSVEDRAYEQYF
TGCAGCGTTGAGGACAGAGCCTACGAGCAGTACTTC
>TRBV4-3|TRBJ1-2|-|-
CASSQDEVEGYTF
TGCGCCAGCAGCCAAGACGAGGTAGAGGGCTACACCTTC
>TRBV7-7|TRBJ2-5|few|-
CARMAETQYF
TGTGCCAGAATGGCAGAGACCCAGTACTTC
>TRBV20-1|TRBJ1-2|-|-
CSAQGNYGYTF
TGCAGTGCTCAGGGGAACTATGGCTACACCTTC
>TRBV7-2|TRBJ2-3|-|-
CASSLTSSGTDTQYF
TGTGCCAGCAGCTTAACTTCGTCAGGCACAGATACGCAGTATTTT
>TRBV6-2/TRBV6-3|TRBJ2-4|few|TRBD1
CASSSTGDPLAKNIQYF
TGTGCCAGCAGTTCGACAGGGGACCCGCTAGCCAAAAACATTCAGTACTTC
>TRBV7-8|TRBJ2-1|many|-
CASSQGVQNEQFF
TGTGCCAGCAGCCAGGGAGTTCAGAATGAGCAGTTCTTC